This is a list of T cell receptor beta chains from one sample in a study of shared clonotypes between healthy human individuals. Clones were read by immunoSEQ multiplex PCR, and TCRdb kept only the in-frame ones, dropping some. The sample lists 400,000 to 550,000 clones; 79% were seen once. Sequenced input: PBMCs. Receptor source: a middle-aged woman in good health. Some clones in this sample may be carry-over from other donors' samples. The CDR3 runs from the conserved cysteine through the conserved F or W. D genes are given only for firm matches. Size is omitted from some rows. Given values are once, few, many or a class for expanded clones.

CDR3 length	D gene	J gene	V gene	clone size	CDR3 protein	CDR3 DNA
14	-	TRBJ1-3	TRBV5-1	once	CASSFLGAGNTIYF	TGCGCCAGCAGCTTTCTGGGAGCTGGAAACACCATATATTTT
15	-	TRBJ2-2	TRBV5-1	-	CASSFETVDTGELFF	TGCGCCAGCAGCTTCGAGACAGTAGACACCGGGGAGCTGTTTTTT
16	TRBD2	TRBJ2-1	TRBV7-3	-	CASSPGAGSSYNEQFF	TGTGCCAGCAGTCCGGGAGCGGGGAGCTCCTACAATGAGCAGTTCTTC
15	-	TRBJ2-1	TRBV7-3	-	CASSSDSASYNEQFF	TGTGCCAGCAGCTCTGACTCCGCGTCCTACAATGAGCAGTTCTTC
16	TRBD2	TRBJ2-1	TRBV5-8	-	CASSLDGRARYNEQFF	TGTGCCAGCAGCTTGGACGGGAGGGCCCGTTACAATGAGCAGTTCTTC
20	TRBD2	TRBJ2-5	TRBV5-1	-	CASSRGLGLAGGSVGETQYF	TGCGCCAGCAGCAGGGGACTAGGACTAGCGGGAGGATCGGTGGGAGAGACCCAGTACTTC
14	-	TRBJ2-7	TRBV18	-	CASSPTAGDYEQYF	TGTGCCAGCTCCCCGACCGCGGGTGACTACGAGCAGTACTTC
14	-	TRBJ2-2	TRBV5-6	-	CASSRIQGSGELFF	TGTGCCAGCAGCCGAATACAGGGATCCGGGGAGCTGTTTTTT
16	TRBD1	TRBJ2-7	TRBV10-3	-	CAISEGDRVGSNEQYF	TGTGCCATCAGTGAGGGGGACAGGGTCGGGTCTAACGAGCAGTACTTC
16	-	TRBJ1-1	TRBV18	-	CASSPLWGGEGTEAFF	TGTGCCAGCTCACCCCTCTGGGGGGGCGAGGGCACTGAAGCTTTCTTT
17	-	TRBJ2-6	TRBV27	-	CASRHADSSSGANVLTF	TGTGCCAGCAGGCACGCGGACAGCAGCTCTGGGGCCAACGTCCTGACTTTC
17	-	TRBJ1-5	TRBV6-1	few	CASSDRAGASSNQPQHF	TGTGCCAGCAGTGACCGCGCAGGGGCCTCGAGCAATCAGCCCCAGCATTTT
18	TRBD1	TRBJ2-2	TRBV18	-	CASSPEATGDANTGELFF	TGTGCCAGCTCACCAGAAGCTACAGGGGACGCGAACACCGGGGAGCTGTTTTTT
14	-	TRBJ2-7	TRBV7-9	-	CASSLSGGTYEQYF	TGTGCCAGCAGCTTATCTGGGGGAACCTACGAGCAGTACTTC
15	-	TRBJ2-3	TRBV7-6	many	CASSLGGELTDTQYF	TGTGCCAGCAGCTTAGGGGGAGAACTGACAGATACGCAGTATTTT
16	TRBD2	TRBJ2-1	TRBV7-8	-	CASSLAGLAGVVEQFF	TGTGCCAGCAGCTTAGCAGGACTAGCGGGAGTAGTTGAGCAGTTCTTC
15	TRBD2	TRBJ2-7	TRBV5-4	few	CASSFTSGRSDEQYF	TGTGCCAGCAGCTTTACTAGCGGGAGGTCTGACGAGCAGTACTTC
17	-	TRBJ1-6	TRBV10-3	few	CAISVDLQRVGGSPLHF	TGTGCCATCAGTGTAGATTTGCAAAGGGTAGGGGGTTCACCCCTCCACTTT
18	TRBD1	TRBJ1-5	TRBV7-2	-	CASSWGGQKLDSNQPQHF	TGTGCCAGCAGCTGGGGGGGACAGAAACTCGATAGCAATCAGCCCCAGCATTTT
16	TRBD2	TRBJ2-1	TRBV6-4	-	CASSDRGREGYNEQFF	TGTGCCAGCAGTGACCGTGGCAGGGAGGGCTACAATGAGCAGTTCTTC
19	TRBD2	TRBJ2-1	TRBV9	-	CASSVEASGRFTNNNEQFF	TGTGCCAGCAGCGTAGAGGCTAGCGGGAGGTTCACGAACAACAATGAGCAGTTCTTC
15	-	TRBJ2-1	TRBV27	-	CASSLDGARRGFKFF	TGTGCCAGCAGTTTGGATGGGGCCCGACGGGGGTTTAAGTTCTTC
10	TRBD1	TRBJ1-4	TRBV15	-	CAGRTGKLFF	TGTGCCGGCAGGACAGGAAAACTGTTTTTT
17	TRBD2	TRBJ2-3	TRBV5-1	-	CASSLAPLAVFTDTQYF	TGCGCCAGCAGCTTGGCCCCACTAGCGGTGTTTACAGATACGCAGTATTTT
15	-	TRBJ1-1	TRBV29-1	-	CSVSAGWAMNTEAFF	TGCAGCGTTTCAGCGGGGTGGGCTATGAACACTGAAGCTTTCTTT
14	-	TRBJ2-2	TRBV5-1	-	CASSLVGAVGELFF	TGCGCCAGCAGCTTGGTGGGAGCGGTAGGGGAGCTGTTTTTT
14	TRBD1	TRBJ2-7	TRBV15	-	CATSRETGGSEQYF	TGTGCCACCAGCAGGGAGACAGGGGGCAGCGAGCAGTACTTC
16	TRBD1	TRBJ1-1	TRBV28	-	CASSSFPGTGNTEAFF	TGTGCCAGCAGTTCCTTCCCCGGGACAGGGAACACTGAAGCTTTCTTT
16	-	TRBJ1-2	TRBV4-1	-	CASSQVPRGPLTGYTF	TGCGCCAGCAGCCAAGTCCCGAGAGGTCCCCTTACTGGCTACACCTTC
15	TRBD2	TRBJ2-1	TRBV11-3	-	CASSLSSGRGNEQFF	TGTGCCAGCAGCTTGTCTAGCGGGAGGGGGAATGAGCAGTTCTTC
14	TRBD1	TRBJ1-1	TRBV5-4	-	CASSTFTGGTEAFF	TGTGCCAGCAGCACCTTTACAGGGGGCACTGAAGCTTTCTTT
13	-	TRBJ1-1	TRBV18	-	CASSHPTGREAFF	TGTGCCAGCTCACACCCGACAGGAAGAGAAGCTTTCTTT
13	-	TRBJ2-7	TRBV7-9	-	CASSKVWGYEQYF	TGTGCCAGCAGCAAAGTGTGGGGTTACGAGCAGTACTTC
15	-	TRBJ2-2	TRBV4-2	once	CASSQGLGGIGELFF	TGTGCCAGCAGCCAAGGGTTAGGGGGGATCGGGGAGCTGTTTTTT
14	TRBD1	TRBJ2-5	TRBV4-2	-	CASSRTGGPETQYF	TGTGCCAGCTCCCGTACAGGGGGCCCGGAGACCCAGTACTTC
12	-	TRBJ1-2	TRBV30	-	CAWSSGTYGYTF	TGTGCCTGGAGTTCAGGGACCTATGGCTACACCTTC
11	-	TRBJ2-7	TRBV28	-	CASSPQYEQYF	TGTGCCAGCAGCCCCCAGTACGAGCAGTACTTC
14	TRBD1	TRBJ1-5	TRBV28	-	CASSLRQGNQPQHF	TGTGCCAGCAGTTTGCGACAGGGAAATCAGCCCCAGCATTTT
15	-	TRBJ1-2	TRBV14	-	CASSPLKGSPYGYTF	TGTGCCAGCAGCCCGTTAAAGGGGTCGCCCTATGGCTACACCTTC
14	-	TRBJ2-3	TRBV7-3	-	CASSLMGGTDTQYF	TGTGCCAGCAGCTTAATGGGAGGCACAGATACGCAGTATTTT
17	TRBD2	TRBJ2-3	TRBV4-1	few	CASSQGGGSGRSDTQYF	TGCGCCAGCAGCCAGGGAGGCGGGAGCGGGAGGTCGGATACGCAGTATTTT
14	-	TRBJ1-5	TRBV7-2	-	CASSLGDGSQPQHF	TGTGCCAGCAGCTTAGGCGACGGGTCTCAGCCCCAGCATTTT
14	TRBD1	TRBJ2-2	TRBV5-1	-	CASSGTANTGELFF	TGCGCCAGCTCAGGGACAGCAAACACCGGGGAGCTGTTTTTT